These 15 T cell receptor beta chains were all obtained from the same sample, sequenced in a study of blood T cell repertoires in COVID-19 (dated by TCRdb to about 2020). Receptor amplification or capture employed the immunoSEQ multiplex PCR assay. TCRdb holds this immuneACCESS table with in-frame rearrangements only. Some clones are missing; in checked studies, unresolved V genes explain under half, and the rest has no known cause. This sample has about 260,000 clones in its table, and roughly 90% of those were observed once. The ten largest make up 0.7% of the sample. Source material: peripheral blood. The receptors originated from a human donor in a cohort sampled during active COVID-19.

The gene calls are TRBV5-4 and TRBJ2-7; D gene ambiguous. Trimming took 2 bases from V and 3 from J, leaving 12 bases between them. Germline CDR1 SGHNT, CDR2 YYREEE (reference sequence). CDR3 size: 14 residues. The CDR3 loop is CASSLFGENYEQYF. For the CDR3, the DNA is TGTGCCAGCAGCTTATTCGGAGAAAACTACGAGCAGTACTTC. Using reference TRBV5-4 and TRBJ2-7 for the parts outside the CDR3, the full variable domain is ETGVTQSPTHLIKTRGQQVTLRCSSQSGHNTVSWYQQALGQGPQFIFQYYREEENGRGNFPPRFSGLQFPNYSSELNVNALELDDSALYLCASSLFGENYEQYFGPGTRLTVT.

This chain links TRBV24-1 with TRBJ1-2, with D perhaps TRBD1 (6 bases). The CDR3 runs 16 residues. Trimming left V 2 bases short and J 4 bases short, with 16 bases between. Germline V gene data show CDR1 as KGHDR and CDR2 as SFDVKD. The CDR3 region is CATSDSILAGVYGYTF. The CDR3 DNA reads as TGTGCCACCAGTGATTCCATTTTGGCAGGGGTCTATGGCTACACCTTC.

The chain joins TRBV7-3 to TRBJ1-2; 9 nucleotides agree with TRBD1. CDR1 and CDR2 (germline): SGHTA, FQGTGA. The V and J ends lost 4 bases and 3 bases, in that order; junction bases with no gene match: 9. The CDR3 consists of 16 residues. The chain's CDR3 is CASSSYGQGSDYGYTF. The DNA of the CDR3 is TGTGCCAGCAGCTCGTACGGACAGGGGAGTGACTATGGCTACACCTTC.

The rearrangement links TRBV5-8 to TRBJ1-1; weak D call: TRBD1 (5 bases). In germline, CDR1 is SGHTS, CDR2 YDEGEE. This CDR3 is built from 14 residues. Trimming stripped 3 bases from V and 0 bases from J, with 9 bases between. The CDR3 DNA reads TGTGCCAGCAGCTGGACACCTATGAACACTGAAGCTTTCTTT. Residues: CASSWTPMNTEAFF.

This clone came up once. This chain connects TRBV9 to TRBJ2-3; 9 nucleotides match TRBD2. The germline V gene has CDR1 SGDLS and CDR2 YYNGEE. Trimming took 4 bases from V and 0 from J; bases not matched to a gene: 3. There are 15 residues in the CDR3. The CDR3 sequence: CASSPLAGSTDTQYF. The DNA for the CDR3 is TGTGCCAGCAGCCCTCTAGCGGGGAGCACAGATACGCAGTATTTT.

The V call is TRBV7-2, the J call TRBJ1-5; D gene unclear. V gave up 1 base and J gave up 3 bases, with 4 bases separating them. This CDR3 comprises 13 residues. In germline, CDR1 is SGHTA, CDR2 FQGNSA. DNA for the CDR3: TGTGCCAGCAGCTTAGATCTCAATCAGCCCCAGCATTTT. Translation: CASSLDLNQPQHF.

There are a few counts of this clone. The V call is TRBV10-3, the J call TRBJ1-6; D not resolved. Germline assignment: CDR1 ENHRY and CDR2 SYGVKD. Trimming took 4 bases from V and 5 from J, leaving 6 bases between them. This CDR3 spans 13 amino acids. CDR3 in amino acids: CAISAFDNSPLHF. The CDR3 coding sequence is TGTGCCATCAGTGCCTTCGATAATTCACCCCTCCACTTT.

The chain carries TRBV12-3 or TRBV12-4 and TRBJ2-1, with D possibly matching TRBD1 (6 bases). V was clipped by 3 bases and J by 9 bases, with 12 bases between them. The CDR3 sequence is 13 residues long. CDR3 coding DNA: TGTGCCAGCAGTTTTATACAGGGAAGTGAGCAGTTCTTC. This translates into CASSFIQGSEQFF.

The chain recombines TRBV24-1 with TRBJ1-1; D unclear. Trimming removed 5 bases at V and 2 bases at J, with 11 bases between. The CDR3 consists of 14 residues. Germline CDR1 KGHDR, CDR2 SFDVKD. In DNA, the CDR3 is TGTGCCACCAGTGGCTCAACAAGAAACACTGAAGCTTTCTTT. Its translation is CATSGSTRNTEAFF.

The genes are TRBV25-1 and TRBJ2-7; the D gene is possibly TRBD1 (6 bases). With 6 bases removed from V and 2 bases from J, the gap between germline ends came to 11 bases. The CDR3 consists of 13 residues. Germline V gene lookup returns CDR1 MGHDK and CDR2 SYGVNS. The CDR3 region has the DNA TGTGCCAGCAGCTCCGGGACAACCTACGAGCAGTACTTC. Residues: CASSSGTTYEQYF.

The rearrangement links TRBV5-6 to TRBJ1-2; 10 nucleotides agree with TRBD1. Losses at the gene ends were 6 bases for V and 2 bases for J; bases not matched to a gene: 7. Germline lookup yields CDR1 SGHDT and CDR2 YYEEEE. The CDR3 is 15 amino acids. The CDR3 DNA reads TGTGCCAGCAAACGACAGGGGGCTAGGAACTATGGCTACACCTTC. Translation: CASKRQGARNYGYTF.

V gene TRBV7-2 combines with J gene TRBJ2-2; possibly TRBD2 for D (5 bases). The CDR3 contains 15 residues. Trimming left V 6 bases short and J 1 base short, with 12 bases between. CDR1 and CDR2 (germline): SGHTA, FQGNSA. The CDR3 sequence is CASRLGWGNTGELFF. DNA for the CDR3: TGTGCCAGCAGACTAGGATGGGGGAACACCGGGGAGCTGTTTTTT.

The CDR3 region is CASSKPRTVYEQYF. The CDR3 coding sequence is TGTGCCAGCAGCAAACCCCGGACAGTATACGAGCAGTACTTC. J is TRBJ2-7 and V is TRBV21-1; TRBD1 reflects the table's D call only, with no check against the DNA. TRBV21-1 is marked as a pseudogene. This CDR3 is 14 amino acids long.

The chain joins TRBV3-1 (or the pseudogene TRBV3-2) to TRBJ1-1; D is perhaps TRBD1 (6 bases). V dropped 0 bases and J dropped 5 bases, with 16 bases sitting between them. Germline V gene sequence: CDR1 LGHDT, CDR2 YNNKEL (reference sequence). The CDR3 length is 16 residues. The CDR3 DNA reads TGTGCCAGCAGCCAAGATCGGGACAACGTGGGGACTGAAGCTTTCTTT. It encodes CASSQDRDNVGTEAFF.

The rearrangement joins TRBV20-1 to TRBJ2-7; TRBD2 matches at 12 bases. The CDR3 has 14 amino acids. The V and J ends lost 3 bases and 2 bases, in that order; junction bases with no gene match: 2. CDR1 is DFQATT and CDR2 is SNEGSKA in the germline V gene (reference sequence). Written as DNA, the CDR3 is TGCAGTGCTAGTTGGACTAGCGGGGCCTACGAGCAGTACTTC. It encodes CSASWTSGAYEQYF.